This TCR beta chain came from a study of OX40 agonist ivuxolimab in advanced cancers. Overall study context: Checkpoint inhibitors had been given previously to under 50% of patients.

The junction had 6 bases not matched to a gene; V was cut back by 4 bases and J by 0 bases. The germline V gene has CDR1 SGHVS and CDR2 FQNEAQ. The CDR3 spans 17 residues. This clone was picked up one time. Its antigen is not known. Findings and caveats of the study: CD4+ T cells averaged fewer expanded clones than CD8+ T cells. There was clonal expansion of CD4+ and CD8+ blood T cells by week 6 at 0.1 to 3.0 mg/kg. In the expanded peripheral T cells, antigen specificity was never determined.

TCRdb's table, derived via immunoSEQ multiplex PCR, lists solely in-frame clones and lacks some. The repertoire holds 50,000 or so clones, with 75% to 80% as singletons. The sequence derives from an adult with an advanced solid tumor such as melanoma, head and neck, liver or kidney cancer. Sequenced material: CD4+ or CD8+ T cells sorted from blood, taken in a trial of the OX40 agonist ivuxolimab. The J gene is TRBJ2-1, the V gene TRBV7-8; 10 bases match TRBD2. The chain's CDR3 is CASSSEGLANSYNEQFF. Written as DNA, the CDR3 is TGTGCCAGCAGCTCCGAGGGACTAGCGAACTCCTACAATGAGCAGTTCTTC.